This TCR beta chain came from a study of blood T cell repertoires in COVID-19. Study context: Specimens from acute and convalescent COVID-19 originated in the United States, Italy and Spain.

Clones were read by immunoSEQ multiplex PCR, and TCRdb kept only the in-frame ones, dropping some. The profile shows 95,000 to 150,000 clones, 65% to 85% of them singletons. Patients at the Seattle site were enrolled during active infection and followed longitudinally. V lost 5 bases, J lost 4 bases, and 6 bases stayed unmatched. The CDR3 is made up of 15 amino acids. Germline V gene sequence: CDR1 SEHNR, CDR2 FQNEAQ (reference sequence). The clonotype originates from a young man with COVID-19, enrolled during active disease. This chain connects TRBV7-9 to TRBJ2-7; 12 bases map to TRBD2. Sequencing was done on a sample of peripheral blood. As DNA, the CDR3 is TGTGCCAGCAGCCTTCTAGCGGGAGGGGGTTACGAGCAGTACTTC. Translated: CASSLLAGGGYEQYF.